The 4 T cell receptor beta chains in this list originate from one sample, sequenced in a study of T cells in Graves' hyperthyroidism and ophthalmopathy. RNA transcripts provided the source from which TCR beta CDR3 regions were amplified. The HTBI set primed first-round TCR CDR3 RT-PCR. TCRdb called the multiplex PCR reads again in MiXCR, with one record for every CDR3 protein. The table has 500,000 or so distinct CDR3 sequences, over 15% seen once. The sample comprised blood. These receptors were collected from a woman in her late teens or twenties with Graves' ophthalmopathy.

This clonotype was counted at least ten times. This rearrangement joins TRBV14 to TRBJ2-1; D ambiguous. The CDR3 covers 15 residues. Trimming took off 0 bases at V and 6 bases at J, with 12 bases between the two ends. Germline loops: CDR1 SGHDN, CDR2 FVKESK. The CDR3 here is CASSQDYGVPNEQFF. In DNA form, the CDR3 reads TGTGCCAGCAGCCAAGATTACGGCGTCCCCAATGAGCAGTTCTTC.

The chain combines TRBV28 with TRBJ2-2; a weak D match, TRBD1 (6 bases). Looked up from germline, CDR1 is MDHEN and CDR2 is SYDVKM. There are 16 residues in the CDR3. V was trimmed by 2 bases and J by 4 bases, leaving 14 bases between them. The CDR3 region has the DNA TGTGCCAGCAGTTTAACACAGGGATGGGGCACCGGGGAGCTGTTTTTT. It specifies CASSLTQGWGTGELFF.

Many counts were recorded for this clonotype. The genes are TRBV28 and TRBJ2-5, with D perhaps TRBD1 (6 bases). CDR1 and CDR2 (germline): MDHEN, SYDVKM. V was shortened by 5 bases and J by 1 base, with 14 bases between the two germline ends. This CDR3 is 15 amino acids long. This CDR3 is CASSAPDSPQETQYF. The CDR3 nucleotides read TGTGCCAGCAGTGCCCCGGACAGCCCCCAAGAGACCCAGTACTTC.

At least ten counts were recorded for this clonotype. The chain uses TRBV30 and TRBJ1-2; TRBD1 is a possible D gene (5 bases). The CDR3 totals 15 residues. Germline CDR1 is GTSNPN and CDR2 is SVGIG (reference sequence). V lost 2 bases and J 0 bases, leaving 13 bases between the germline ends. The CDR3 DNA follows: TGTGCCTGGAGTAATCCGGACACACCTAACTATGGCTACACCTTC. As protein: CAWSNPDTPNYGYTF.